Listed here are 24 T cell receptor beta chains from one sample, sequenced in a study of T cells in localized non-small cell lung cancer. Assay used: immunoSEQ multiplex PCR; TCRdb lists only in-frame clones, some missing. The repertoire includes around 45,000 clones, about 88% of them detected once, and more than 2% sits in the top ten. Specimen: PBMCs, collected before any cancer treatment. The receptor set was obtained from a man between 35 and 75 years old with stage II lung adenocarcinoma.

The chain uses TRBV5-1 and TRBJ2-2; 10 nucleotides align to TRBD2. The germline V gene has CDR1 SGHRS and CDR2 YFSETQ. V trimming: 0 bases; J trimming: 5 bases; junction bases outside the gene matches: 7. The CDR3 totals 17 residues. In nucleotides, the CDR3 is TGCGCCAGCAGCTTGGGGGGACTAGCGTCTACTACCGGGGAGCTGTTTTTT. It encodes CASSLGGLASTTGELFF.

CDR3 protein: CASSSGTEFKTLHF. The CDR3 DNA reads TGTGCCAGCAGCTCCGGGACAGAGTTCAAAACCCTCCACTTT. This chain joins TRBV6-5 and TRBJ1-6, with 7 bases identical to TRBD1. V was pared by 6 bases and J by 14 bases, with 13 bases of the junction left unmatched. Germline CDR1 and CDR2: MNHEY and SVGAGI. The CDR3 has 14 residues.

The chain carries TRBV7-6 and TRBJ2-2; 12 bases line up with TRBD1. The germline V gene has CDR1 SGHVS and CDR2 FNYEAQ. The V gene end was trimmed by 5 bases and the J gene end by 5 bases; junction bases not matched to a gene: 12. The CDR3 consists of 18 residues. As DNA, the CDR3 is TGTGCCAGCAGCCCCGAGGGGGGACAGGGGGCTAGAACCGGGGAGCTGTTTTTT. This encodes CASSPEGGQGARTGELFF.

CDR3 amino acids: CASRSGTYNEQFF. The CDR3 bases are TGTGCCAGCAGGTCCGGGACTTACAATGAGCAGTTCTTC. This chain joins TRBV2 and TRBJ2-1, with TRBD2 as a possible D gene (6 bases). The CDR3 totals 13 residues. The germline gives CDR1 SNHLY, CDR2 FYNNEI. The germline V and J ends were trimmed by 6 bases and 4 bases, with 10 bases remaining between them. Full variable domain (missing parts from reference TRBV2 and TRBJ2-1): EPEVTQTPSHQVTQMGQEVILRCVPISNHLYFYWYRQILGQKVEFLVSFYNNEISEKSEIFDDQFSVERPDGSNFTLKIRSTKLEDSAMYFCASRSGTYNEQFFGPGTRLTVL.

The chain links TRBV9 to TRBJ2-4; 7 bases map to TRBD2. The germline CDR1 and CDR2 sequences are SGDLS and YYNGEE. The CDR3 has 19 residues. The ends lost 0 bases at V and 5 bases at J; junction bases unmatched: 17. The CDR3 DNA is TGTGCCAGCAGCGTAGGGTTATCTAGCGGCGGGCCCCGTGAAAACATTCAGTACTTC. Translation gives CASSVGLSSGGPRENIQYF. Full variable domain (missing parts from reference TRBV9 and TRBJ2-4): DSGVTQTPKHLITATGQRVTLRCSPRSGDLSVYWYQQSLDQGLQFLIQYYNGEERAKGNILERFSAQQFPDLHSELNLSSLELGDSALYFCASSVGLSSGGPRENIQYFGAGTRLSVL.

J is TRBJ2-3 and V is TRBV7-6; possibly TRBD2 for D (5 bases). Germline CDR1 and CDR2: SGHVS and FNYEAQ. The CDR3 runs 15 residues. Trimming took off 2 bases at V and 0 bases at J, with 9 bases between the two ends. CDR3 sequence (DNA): TGTGCCAGCAGCTTACGTCCGGGGAGCACAGATACGCAGTATTTT. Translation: CASSLRPGSTDTQYF.

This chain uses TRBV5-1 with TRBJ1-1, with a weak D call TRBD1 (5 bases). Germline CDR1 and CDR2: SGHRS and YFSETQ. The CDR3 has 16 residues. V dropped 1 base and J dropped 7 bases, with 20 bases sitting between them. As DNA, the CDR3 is TGCGCCAGCAGCTTGAGGGCAGGGATGGACTCGCGTGAAGCTTTCTTT. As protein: CASSLRAGMDSREAFF.

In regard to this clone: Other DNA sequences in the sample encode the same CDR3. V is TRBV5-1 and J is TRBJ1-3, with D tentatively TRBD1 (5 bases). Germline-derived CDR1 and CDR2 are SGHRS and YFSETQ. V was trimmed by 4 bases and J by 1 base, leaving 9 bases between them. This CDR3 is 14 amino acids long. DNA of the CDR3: TGCGCCAGCAGCCCCGGGACGTCTGGAAACACCATATATTTT. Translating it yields CASSPGTSGNTIYF.

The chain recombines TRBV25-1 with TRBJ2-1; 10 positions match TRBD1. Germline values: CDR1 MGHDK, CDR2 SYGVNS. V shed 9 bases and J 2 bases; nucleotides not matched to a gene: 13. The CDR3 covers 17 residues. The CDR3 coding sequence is TGTGCCAGAGGACAGGGGGTGAGAGGAAACGCCTACAATGAGCAGTTCTTC. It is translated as CARGQGVRGNAYNEQFF.

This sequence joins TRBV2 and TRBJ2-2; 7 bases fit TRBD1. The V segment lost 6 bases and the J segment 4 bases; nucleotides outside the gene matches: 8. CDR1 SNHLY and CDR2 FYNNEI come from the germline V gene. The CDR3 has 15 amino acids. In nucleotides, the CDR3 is TGTGCCAGCAGCCCCGGACAGGCTATCACCGGGGAGCTGTTTTTT. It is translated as CASSPGQAITGELFF.

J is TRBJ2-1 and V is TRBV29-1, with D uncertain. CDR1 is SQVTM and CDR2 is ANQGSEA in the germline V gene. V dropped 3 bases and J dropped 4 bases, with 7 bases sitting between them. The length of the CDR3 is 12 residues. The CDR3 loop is CSVDGNYNEQFF. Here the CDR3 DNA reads TGCAGCGTTGACGGTAATTACAATGAGCAGTTCTTC.

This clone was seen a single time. CDR3 in amino acids: CATLMGGLLGAEAFF. In nucleotides, the CDR3 is TGTGCCACCTTAATGGGGGGACTCTTAGGGGCTGAAGCTTTCTTT. This chain links TRBV6-5 with TRBJ1-1, with TRBD1 as a possible D gene (5 bases). The germline V gene has CDR1 MNHEY and CDR2 SVGAGI. The CDR3 loop spans 15 amino acids. The ends were cut back, 10 bases at V and 6 bases at J, with 24 bases in the middle.

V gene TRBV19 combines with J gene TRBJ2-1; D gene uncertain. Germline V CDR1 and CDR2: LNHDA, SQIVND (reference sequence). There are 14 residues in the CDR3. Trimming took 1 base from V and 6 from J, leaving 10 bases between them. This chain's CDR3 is CASSIVHGLNEQFF. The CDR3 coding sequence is TGTGCCAGTAGTATAGTTCATGGGCTCAATGAGCAGTTCTTC.

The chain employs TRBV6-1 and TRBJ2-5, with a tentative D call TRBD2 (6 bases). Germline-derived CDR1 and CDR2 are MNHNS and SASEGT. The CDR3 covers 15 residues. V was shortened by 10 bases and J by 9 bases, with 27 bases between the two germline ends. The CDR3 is CATQAGSGLGGAQYF. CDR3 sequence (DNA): TGTGCCACCCAAGCCGGAAGCGGGCTTGGAGGGGCCCAGTACTTC.

This CDR3 reads CASSRGMREKLFF. Here the CDR3 DNA reads TGTGCCAGCAGTCGAGGGATGCGTGAAAAACTGTTTTTT. This sequence joins TRBV2 and TRBJ1-4, with D unresolved. V was trimmed by 5 bases and J by 7 bases, leaving 11 bases between them. Germline values: CDR1 SNHLY, CDR2 FYNNEI. This CDR3 is built from 13 residues.

The CDR3 DNA follows: TGTGCCAGCTCTCCCGGGACTAGCAGCAATGAGCAGTTCTTC. Translating it yields CASSPGTSSNEQFF. The V call is TRBV18, the J call TRBJ2-1; the match to TRBD2 covers 9 bases. With 6 bases clipped from V and 6 bases from J, the junction kept 6 bases outside the gene matches. The CDR3 is 14 residues long. The germline CDR1 and CDR2 sequences are KGHSH and LQKENI.

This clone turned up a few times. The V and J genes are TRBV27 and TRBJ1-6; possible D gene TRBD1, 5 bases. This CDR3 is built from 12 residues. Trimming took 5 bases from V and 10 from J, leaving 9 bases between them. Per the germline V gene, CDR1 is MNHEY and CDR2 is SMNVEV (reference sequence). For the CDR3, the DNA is TGTGCCAGCAGTGGGACGCGATCACCCCTCCACTTT. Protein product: CASSGTRSPLHF.

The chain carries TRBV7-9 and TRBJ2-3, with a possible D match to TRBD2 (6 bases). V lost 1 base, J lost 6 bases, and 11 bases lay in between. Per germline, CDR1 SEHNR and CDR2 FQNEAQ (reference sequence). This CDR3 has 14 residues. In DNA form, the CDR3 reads TGTGCCAGCAGCTTAGGCGGGGCTTGGGATACGCAGTATTTT. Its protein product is CASSLGGAWDTQYF.

The CDR3 DNA reads TGCGCCAGCAAACGCGGCTTTAATGAAAAACTGTTTTTT. This sequence encodes CASKRGFNEKLFF. The chain couples TRBV10-2 to TRBJ1-4; D is undetermined. V was pared by 7 bases and J by 4 bases, with 10 bases between. There are 13 residues in the CDR3. Germline V gene sequence: CDR1 WSHSY, CDR2 SAAADI.

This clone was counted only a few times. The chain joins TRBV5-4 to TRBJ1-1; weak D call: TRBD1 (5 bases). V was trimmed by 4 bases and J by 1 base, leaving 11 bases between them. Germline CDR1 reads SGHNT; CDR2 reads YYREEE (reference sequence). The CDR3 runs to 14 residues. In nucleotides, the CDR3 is TGTGCCAGCAGCGCGGTGGGGGGGAACACTGAAGCTTTCTTT. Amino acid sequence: CASSAVGGNTEAFF. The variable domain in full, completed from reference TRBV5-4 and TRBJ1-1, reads ETGVTQSPTHLIKTRGQQVTLRCSSQSGHNTVSWYQQALGQGPQFIFQYYREEENGRGNFPPRFSGLQFPNYSSELNVNALELDDSALYLCASSAVGGNTEAFFGQGTRLTVV.

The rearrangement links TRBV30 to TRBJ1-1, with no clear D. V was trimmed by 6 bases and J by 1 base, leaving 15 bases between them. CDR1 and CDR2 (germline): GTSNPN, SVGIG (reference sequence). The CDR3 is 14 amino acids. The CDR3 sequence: CACGKEPANTEAFF. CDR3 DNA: TGTGCCTGCGGGAAGGAGCCGGCGAACACTGAAGCTTTCTTT.

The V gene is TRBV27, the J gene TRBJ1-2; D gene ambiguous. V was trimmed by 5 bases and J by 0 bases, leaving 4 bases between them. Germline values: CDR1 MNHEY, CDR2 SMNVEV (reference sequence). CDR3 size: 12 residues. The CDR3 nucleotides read TGTGCCAGCAGTGCCACTAACTATGGCTACACCTTC. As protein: CASSATNYGYTF.

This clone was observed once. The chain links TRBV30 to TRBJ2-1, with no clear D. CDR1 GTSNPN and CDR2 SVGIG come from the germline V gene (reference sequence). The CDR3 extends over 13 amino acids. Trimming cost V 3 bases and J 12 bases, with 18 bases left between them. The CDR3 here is CAWSTSDAALQFF. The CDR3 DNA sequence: TGTGCCTGGAGCACCTCGGACGCCGCTCTGCAGTTCTTC.

The CDR3 reads CASSLESSTGELFF. The DNA for the CDR3 is TGTGCCAGCAGCTTAGAGTCTAGCACCGGGGAGCTGTTTTTT. This chain uses TRBV7-9 with TRBJ2-2; no firm D call. The CDR3 is 14 residues long. Trimming removed 1 base at V and 4 bases at J, with 7 bases between. The germline CDR1 and CDR2 sequences are SEHNR and FQNEAQ (reference sequence).